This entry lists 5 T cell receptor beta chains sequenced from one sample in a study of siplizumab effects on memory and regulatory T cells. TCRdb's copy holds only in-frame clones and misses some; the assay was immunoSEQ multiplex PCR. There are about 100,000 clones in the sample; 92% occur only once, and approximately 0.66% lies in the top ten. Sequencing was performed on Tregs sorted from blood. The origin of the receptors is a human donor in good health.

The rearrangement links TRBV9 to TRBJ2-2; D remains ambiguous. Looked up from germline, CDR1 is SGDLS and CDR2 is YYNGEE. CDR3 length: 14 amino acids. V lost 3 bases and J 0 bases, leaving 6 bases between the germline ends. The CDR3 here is CASSAHSNTGELFF. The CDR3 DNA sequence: TGTGCCAGCAGCGCCCACTCGAACACCGGGGAGCTGTTTTTT.

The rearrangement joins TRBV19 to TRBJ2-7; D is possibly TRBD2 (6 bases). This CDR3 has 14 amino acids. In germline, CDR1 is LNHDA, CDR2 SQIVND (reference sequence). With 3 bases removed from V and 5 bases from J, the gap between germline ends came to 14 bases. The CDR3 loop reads CASSIGGRRNEQYF. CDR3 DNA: TGTGCCAGTAGTATTGGGGGGAGGAGAAACGAGCAGTACTTC.

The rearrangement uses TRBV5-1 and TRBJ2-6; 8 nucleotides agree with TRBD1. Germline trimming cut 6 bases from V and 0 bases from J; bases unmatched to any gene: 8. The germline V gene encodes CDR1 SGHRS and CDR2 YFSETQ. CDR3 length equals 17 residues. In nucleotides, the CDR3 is TGCGCCAGCAAGCGACAGGGGACTCTCTCTGGGGCCAACGTCCTGACTTTC. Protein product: CASKRQGTLSGANVLTF.

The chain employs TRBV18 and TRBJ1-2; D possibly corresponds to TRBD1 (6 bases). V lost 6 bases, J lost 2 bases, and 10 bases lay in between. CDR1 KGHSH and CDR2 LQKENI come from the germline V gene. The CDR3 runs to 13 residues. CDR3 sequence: CASSLQGNYGYTF. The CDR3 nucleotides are TGTGCCAGCTCGCTACAGGGAAACTATGGCTACACCTTC.

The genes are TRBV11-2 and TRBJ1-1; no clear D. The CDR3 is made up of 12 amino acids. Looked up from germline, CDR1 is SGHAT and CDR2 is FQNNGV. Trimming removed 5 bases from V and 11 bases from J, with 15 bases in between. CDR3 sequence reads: CASSQDRLEAFF. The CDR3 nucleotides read TGTGCCAGCAGCCAGGACCGCCTTGAGGCTTTCTTT. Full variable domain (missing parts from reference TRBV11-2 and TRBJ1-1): EAGVAQSPRYKIIEKRQSVAFWCNPISGHATLYWYQQILGQGPKLLIQFQNNGVVDDSQLPKDRFSAERLKGVDSTLKIQPAKLEDSAVYLCASSQDRLEAFFGQGTRLTVV.